A selection of T cell receptor beta chains follows, all from one sample in a study of long-term antiretroviral therapy in people with HIV. Libraries were prepared by immunoSEQ multiplex PCR; TCRdb keeps only in-frame clonotypes and omits some of them. This sample has tens of thousands of clones, with approximately 86% found just once. Sample: unsorted PBMCs, taken 1.6 years after starting antiretroviral therapy. These TCRs come from a man aged 35 to 55 with HIV. Each CDR3 is given with its conserved first and last residue. A D gene is named only where the DNA matches it firmly. The size field is filled for only some rows; it gives once, few, many or a size class.

j_call v_call d_call clone_size cdr3_aa cdr3_nt
TRBJ1-2 TRBV2 . few CASSVTNNSKGYTF TGTGCCAGCAGTGTGACTAATAACAGTAAGGGCTACACCTTC
TRBJ2-1 TRBV18 TRBD2 once CASSPSGTYNEQFF TGTGCCAGCTCACCAAGCGGGACGTACAATGAGCAGTTCTTC
TRBJ2-5 TRBV7-2 . . CASSLSRGQETQYF TGTGCCAGCAGCTTATCCAGGGGACAAGAGACCCAGTACTTC
TRBJ1-4 TRBV30 TRBD1 once CAWSANSRTGSQEKLFF TGTGCCTGGAGTGCAAACTCCAGGACAGGGAGTCAAGAAAAACTGTTTTTT
TRBJ2-1 TRBV9 TRBD2 . CASSPGSGGVLGYNEQFF TGTGCCAGCAGCCCAGGTAGCGGGGGGGTACTTGGGTACAATGAGCAGTTCTTC
TRBJ1-1 TRBV19 TRBD1 few CASSLNRGTEAFF TGTGCCAGTAGTCTAAACAGGGGGACTGAAGCTTTCTTT
TRBJ2-1 TRBV14 . once CASSPANLKEQFF TGTGCCAGCAGCCCCGCCAATCTGAAGGAGCAGTTCTTC
TRBJ2-2 TRBV7-9 . few CASSPAATTGELFF TGTGCCAGCAGCCCCGCGGCTACCACCGGGGAGCTGTTTTTT
TRBJ2-1 TRBV13 . . CASSLGLSEQFF TGTGCCAGCAGCTTAGGGTTGAGTGAGCAGTTCTTC
TRBJ1-5 TRBV29-1 . . CSVGDGNQPQHF TGCAGCGTTGGGGACGGTAATCAGCCCCAGCATTTT
TRBJ2-1 TRBV7-9 TRBD2 . CASSLPGTSGRGYNEQFF TGTGCCAGCAGCTTGCCCGGGACTAGCGGGAGGGGCTACAATGAGCAGTTCTTC
TRBJ2-6 TRBV7-9 . . CASSLGQASYGANVLTF TGTGCCAGCAGCTTAGGGCAGGCTAGCTACGGGGCCAACGTCCTGACTTTC
TRBJ1-1 TRBV5-1 . . CASSFGQGLFFTEAFF TGCGCCAGCAGCTTTGGTCAGGGGCTATTTTTCACTGAAGCTTTCTTT
TRBJ1-2 TRBV7-2 . . CAEGAGTNYGYTF TGTGCGGAAGGTGCAGGGACTAACTATGGCTACACCTTC
TRBJ1-5 TRBV18 . . CASSPSQDNQPQHF TGTGCCAGCTCACCGTCCCAGGATAATCAGCCCCAGCATTTT
TRBJ2-3 TRBV10-3 TRBD1 . CAISEPGQGADTQYF TGTGCCATCAGTGAGCCGGGACAGGGAGCAGATACGCAGTATTTT
TRBJ2-4 TRBV27 . . CASSPTRTAKNIQYF TGTGCCAGCAGTCCTACAAGGACAGCCAAAAACATTCAGTACTTC
TRBJ1-5 TRBV9 TRBD1 . CASSVGGQGNQPQHF TGTGCCAGCAGCGTAGGGGGACAGGGCAATCAGCCCCAGCATTTT
TRBJ2-7 TRBV6-5 . once CASSYSYGGIYEQYF TGTGCCAGCAGTTACTCGTATGGGGGCATCTACGAGCAGTACTTC
TRBJ2-3 TRBV30 . . CAWSVGVRREADTQYF TGTGCCTGGAGTGTCGGGGTCAGGCGCGAGGCAGATACGCAGTATTTT
TRBJ1-5 TRBV6-6 . . CASSYPGQPQHF TGTGCCAGCAGTTACCCGGGTCAGCCCCAGCATTTT
TRBJ2-3 TRBV6-4 TRBD1 . CASSETGGSTDTQYF TGTGCCAGCAGTGAGACAGGGGGCAGCACAGATACGCAGTATTTT
TRBJ2-5 TRBV11-2 . . CASSSRDWRQRAETQYF TGTGCCAGCAGCTCTAGAGACTGGAGACAGCGTGCGGAGACCCAGTACTTC
TRBJ2-7 TRBV6-1 TRBD2 . CASSGGTSGSSREQYF TGTGCCAGCAGTGGAGGGACTAGCGGGAGCTCCAGGGAGCAGTACTTC
TRBJ2-7 TRBV27 TRBD2 . CASRSGTSAPYEQYF TGTGCCAGCAGATCCGGGACTAGCGCTCCCTACGAGCAGTACTTC
TRBJ2-2 TRBV27 TRBD1 . CASSSRDRANTGELFF TGTGCCAGCAGTTCCCGGGACAGGGCGAACACCGGGGAGCTGTTTTTT
TRBJ2-7 TRBV7-6 TRBD1 . CASSLAPATRDRVYEQYF TGTGCCAGCAGCTTAGCGCCGGCAACCCGGGACAGGGTTTACGAGCAGTACTTC
TRBJ1-1 TRBV5-8 TRBD1 . CASSFSRGAVNTEAFF TGTGCCAGCAGCTTTAGCAGGGGGGCGGTGAACACTGAAGCTTTCTTT
TRBJ1-1 TRBV6-1 TRBD1 . CASYRGNTEAFF TGTGCCAGCTACAGGGGTAACACTGAAGCTTTCTTT
TRBJ1-5 TRBV19 . . CASSSWPRDQPQHF TGTGCCAGTAGTTCCTGGCCCAGGGATCAGCCCCAGCATTTT
TRBJ1-2 TRBV19 . once CASSSGTYLYGYTF TGTGCCAGTAGTTCCGGGACATACCTCTATGGCTACACCTTC
TRBJ2-1 TRBV7-6 TRBD2 . CASSDNRLAGEQFF TGTGCCAGCAGCGACAACCGACTAGCGGGTGAGCAGTTCTTC
TRBJ2-1 TRBV13 TRBD2 . CASSFSGRGSYNEQFF TGTGCCAGCAGCTTTAGCGGGAGAGGCTCCTACAATGAGCAGTTCTTC
TRBJ1-1 TRBV7-9 . . CASSLVGRGNTEAFF TGTGCCAGCAGCTTAGTGGGCAGGGGGAACACTGAAGCTTTCTTT
TRBJ2-1 TRBV11-2 TRBD1 . CASSQGGNSYNEQFF TGTGCCAGCAGCCAAGGGGGCAACTCCTACAATGAGCAGTTCTTC
TRBJ2-7 TRBV28 TRBD1 once CASFGAIGTGVLSNPYEQYF TGTGCCAGCTTTGGGGCCATCGGGACAGGTGTCCTGAGTAACCCCTACGAGCAGTACTTC
TRBJ1-1 TRBV5-8 . once CASSLFFRRGGLSANTEAFF TGTGCCAGCAGCTTGTTCTTCCGTCGGGGGGGTTTATCGGCGAACACTGAAGCTTTCTTT
TRBJ2-7 TRBV7-9 TRBD2 . CASSNGGSYEQYF TGTGCCAGCAGTAATGGCGGGAGCTACGAGCAGTACTTC
TRBJ2-7 TRBV5-6 TRBD1 . CASSPGTGLYEQYF TGTGCCAGCAGCCCCGGGACAGGGTTATACGAGCAGTACTTC
TRBJ1-1 TRBV11-2 TRBD1 . CASRPIQGARTEAFF TGTGCCAGCAGGCCTATACAGGGGGCGCGTACTGAAGCTTTCTTT
TRBJ1-2 TRBV6-5 . . CASSAGDYGYTF TGTGCCAGCAGTGCAGGGGACTATGGCTACACCTTC